The following is a T cell receptor beta chain sequence with its context. The table came from immunoSEQ multiplex PCR; TCRdb's copy has only in-frame clones and leaves some out. There are more than 75,000 clones in the sample; roughly 88% occur only once, and less than 6.5% lies in the top ten. The entry originates in a study of OX40 agonist ivuxolimab in advanced cancers. This CDR3 is built from 14 residues. V lost 6 bases and J lost 0, with 9 bases in between. The germline gives CDR1 SNHLY, CDR2 FYNNEI. The V and J genes are TRBV2 and TRBJ1-5; D uncertain. This specimen consisted of CD4+ or CD8+ T cells sorted from blood, obtained in a trial of the OX40 agonist ivuxolimab. The sequence derives from an adult with an advanced solid tumor such as melanoma, head and neck, liver or kidney cancer. The CDR3, as DNA: TGTGCCAGCAGCCCCACAGTTAGCAATCAGCCCCAGCATTTT. This codes for CASSPTVSNQPQHF.